What follows is one T cell receptor beta chain and its context. The data are from a study of blood T cell repertoires in COVID-19. Study-level background: Whether acute or convalescent, the COVID-19 samples came from the United States, Italy and Spain. Sources were T cells, B-cell-depleted T cells, or PBMCs; the material itself was cDNA or gDNA.

This CDR3 region has 12 residues. Looked up from germline, CDR1 is KGHDR and CDR2 is SFDVKD. With 5 bases removed from V and 10 bases from J, the gap between germline ends came to 13 bases. The authors' processing: The assay estimated nucleated cells by amplifying reference gene primers. The data were produced by immunoSEQ multiplex PCR, yet TCRdb's version contains in-frame clones alone and is incomplete. The V and J calls and clone size come from that table; D and trimming were worked out from the DNA. The profile shows around 92,000 clones, under 85% of them singletons. V usage is TRBV24-1 and J usage is TRBJ1-2, with TRBD1 as a possible D gene (6 bases). The source material was peripheral blood. The TCR sequence derives from a woman aged 80 or over with acute or convalescent COVID-19. CDR3 residues: CATSGAGADYTF. Here the CDR3 DNA reads TGTGCCACCAGTGGGGCAGGGGCTGACTACACCTTC.